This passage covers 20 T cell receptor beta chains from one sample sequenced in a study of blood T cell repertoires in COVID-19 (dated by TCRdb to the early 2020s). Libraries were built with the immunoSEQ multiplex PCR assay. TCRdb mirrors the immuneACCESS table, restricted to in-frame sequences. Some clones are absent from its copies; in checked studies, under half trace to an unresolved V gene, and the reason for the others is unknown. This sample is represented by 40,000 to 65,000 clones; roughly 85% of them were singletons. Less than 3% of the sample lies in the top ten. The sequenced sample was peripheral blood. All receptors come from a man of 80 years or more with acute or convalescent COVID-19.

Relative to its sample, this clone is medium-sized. The CDR3, as DNA: TGTGCCAGCAGCAAGGGACAGGGGGCCTACGAGCAGTACTTC. Amino acid sequence: CASSKGQGAYEQYF. The V call is TRBV9, the J call TRBJ2-7, with 11 bases matching TRBD1. Germline V gene sequence: CDR1 SGDLS, CDR2 YYNGEE. This CDR3 has 14 amino acids. V trimming: 4 bases; J trimming: 2 bases; junction bases outside the gene matches: 2.

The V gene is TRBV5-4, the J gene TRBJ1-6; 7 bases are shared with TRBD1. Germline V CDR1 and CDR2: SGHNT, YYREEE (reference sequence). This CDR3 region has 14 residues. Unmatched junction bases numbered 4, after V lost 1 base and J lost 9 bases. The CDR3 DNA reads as TGTGCCAGCAGCTTGCCGGGACAGCTTTCACCCCTCCACTTT. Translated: CASSLPGQLSPLHF.

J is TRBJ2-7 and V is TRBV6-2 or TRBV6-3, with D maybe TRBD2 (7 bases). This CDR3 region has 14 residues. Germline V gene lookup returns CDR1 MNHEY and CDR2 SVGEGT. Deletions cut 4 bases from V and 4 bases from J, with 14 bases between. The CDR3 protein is CASSFGGGRYEQYF. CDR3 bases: TGTGCCAGCAGTTTTGGGGGGGGCCGATACGAGCAGTACTTC.

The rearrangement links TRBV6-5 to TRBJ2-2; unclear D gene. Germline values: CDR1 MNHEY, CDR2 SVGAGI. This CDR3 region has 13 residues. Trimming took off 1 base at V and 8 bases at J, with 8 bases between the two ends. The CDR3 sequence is CASSYFLEGELFF. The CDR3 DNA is TGTGCCAGCAGTTACTTCCTAGAAGGGGAGCTGTTTTTT.

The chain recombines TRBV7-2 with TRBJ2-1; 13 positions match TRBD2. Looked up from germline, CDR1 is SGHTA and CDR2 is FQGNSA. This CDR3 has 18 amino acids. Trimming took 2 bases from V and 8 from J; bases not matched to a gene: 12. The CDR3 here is CASSLTGELAGGPDEQFF. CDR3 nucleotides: TGTGCCAGCAGCTTAACCGGGGAACTAGCGGGGGGGCCCGATGAGCAGTTCTTC.

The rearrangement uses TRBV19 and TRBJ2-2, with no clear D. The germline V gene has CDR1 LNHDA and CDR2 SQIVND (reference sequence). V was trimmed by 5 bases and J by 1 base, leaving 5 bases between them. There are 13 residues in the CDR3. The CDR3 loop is CASSVLNTGELFF. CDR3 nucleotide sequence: TGTGCCAGTAGTGTACTGAACACCGGGGAGCTGTTTTTT.

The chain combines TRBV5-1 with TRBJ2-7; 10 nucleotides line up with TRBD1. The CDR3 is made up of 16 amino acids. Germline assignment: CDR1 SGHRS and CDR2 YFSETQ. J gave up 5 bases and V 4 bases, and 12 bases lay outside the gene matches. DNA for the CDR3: TGCGCCAGCAGCGTGTGGATGCGACAGGGGGCGGACGAGCAGTACTTC. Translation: CASSVWMRQGADEQYF.

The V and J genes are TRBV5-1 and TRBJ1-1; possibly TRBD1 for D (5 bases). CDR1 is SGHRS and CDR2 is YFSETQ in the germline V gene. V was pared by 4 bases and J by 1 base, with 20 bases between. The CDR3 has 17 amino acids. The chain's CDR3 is CASSTSRGVGRNTEAFF. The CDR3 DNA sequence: TGCGCCAGCAGCACCTCACGGGGGGTAGGACGGAACACTGAAGCTTTCTTT. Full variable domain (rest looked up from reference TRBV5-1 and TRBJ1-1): KAGVTQTPRYLIKTRGQQVTLSCSPISGHRSVSWYQQTPGQGLQFLFEYFSETQRNKGNFPGRFSGRQFSNSRSEMNVSTLELGDSALYLCASSTSRGVGRNTEAFFGQGTRLTVV.

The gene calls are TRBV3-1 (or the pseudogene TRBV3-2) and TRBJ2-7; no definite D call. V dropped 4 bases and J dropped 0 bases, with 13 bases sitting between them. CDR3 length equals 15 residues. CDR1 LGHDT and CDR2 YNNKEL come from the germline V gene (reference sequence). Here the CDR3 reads CASSPAGRNSYEQYF. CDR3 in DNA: TGTGCCAGCAGCCCCGCCGGCAGGAACTCCTACGAGCAGTACTTC.

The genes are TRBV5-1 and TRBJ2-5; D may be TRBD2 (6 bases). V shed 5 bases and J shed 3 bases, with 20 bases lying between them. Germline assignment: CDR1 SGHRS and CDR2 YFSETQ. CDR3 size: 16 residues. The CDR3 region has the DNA TGCGCCAGCAGTAAGTCCGGGACTGCAGCAAAAGAGACCCAGTACTTC. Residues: CASSKSGTAAKETQYF.

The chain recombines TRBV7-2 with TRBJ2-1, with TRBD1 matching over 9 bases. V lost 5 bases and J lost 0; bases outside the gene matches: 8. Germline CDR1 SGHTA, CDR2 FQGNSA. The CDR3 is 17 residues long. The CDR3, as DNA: TGTGCCAGCAGCACCGGGACAGGGTTAGTCTCCTACAATGAGCAGTTCTTC. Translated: CASSTGTGLVSYNEQFF.

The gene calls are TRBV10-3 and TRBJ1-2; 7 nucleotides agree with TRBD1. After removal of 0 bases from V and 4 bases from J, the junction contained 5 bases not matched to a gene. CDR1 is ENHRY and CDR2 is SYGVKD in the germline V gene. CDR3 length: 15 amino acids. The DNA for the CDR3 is TGTGCCATCAGTGAGTCCACAGGGGTTATCTATGGCTACACCTTC. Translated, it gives CAISESTGVIYGYTF.

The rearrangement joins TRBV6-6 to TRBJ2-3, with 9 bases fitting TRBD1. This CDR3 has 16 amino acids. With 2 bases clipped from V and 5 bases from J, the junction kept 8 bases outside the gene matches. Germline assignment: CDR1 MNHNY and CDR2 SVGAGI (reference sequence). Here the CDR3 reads CASSYPSGTGRDTQYF. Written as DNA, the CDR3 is TGTGCCAGCAGTTACCCTTCCGGGACAGGGAGAGATACGCAGTATTTT.

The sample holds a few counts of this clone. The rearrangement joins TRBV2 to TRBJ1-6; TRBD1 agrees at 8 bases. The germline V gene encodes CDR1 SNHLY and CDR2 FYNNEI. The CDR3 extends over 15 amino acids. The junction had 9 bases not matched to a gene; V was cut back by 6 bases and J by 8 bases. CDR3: CASRNRETGDSPLHF. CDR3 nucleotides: TGTGCCAGCAGAAACCGGGAGACAGGGGATTCACCCCTCCACTTT.

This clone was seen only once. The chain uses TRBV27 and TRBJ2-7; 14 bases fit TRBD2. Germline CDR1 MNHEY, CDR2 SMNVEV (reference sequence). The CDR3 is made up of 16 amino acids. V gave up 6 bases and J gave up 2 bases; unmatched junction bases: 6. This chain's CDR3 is CASSRTSGGLAYEQYF. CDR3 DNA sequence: TGTGCCAGCAGCAGGACTAGCGGGGGGCTGGCCTACGAGCAGTACTTC.

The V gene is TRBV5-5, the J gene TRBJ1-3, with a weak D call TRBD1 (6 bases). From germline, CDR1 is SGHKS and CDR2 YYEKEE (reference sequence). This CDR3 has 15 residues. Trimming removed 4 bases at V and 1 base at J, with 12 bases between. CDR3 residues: CASSIQGLSGNTIYF. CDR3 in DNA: TGTGCCAGCAGCATCCAGGGGTTGTCTGGAAACACCATATATTTT.

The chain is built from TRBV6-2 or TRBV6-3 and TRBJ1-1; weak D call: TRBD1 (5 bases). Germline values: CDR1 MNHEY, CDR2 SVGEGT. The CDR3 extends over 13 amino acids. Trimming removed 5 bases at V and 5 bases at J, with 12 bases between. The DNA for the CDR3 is TGTGCCAGCAGTACCACAGGTGGGACTGAAGCTTTCTTT. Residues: CASSTTGGTEAFF.

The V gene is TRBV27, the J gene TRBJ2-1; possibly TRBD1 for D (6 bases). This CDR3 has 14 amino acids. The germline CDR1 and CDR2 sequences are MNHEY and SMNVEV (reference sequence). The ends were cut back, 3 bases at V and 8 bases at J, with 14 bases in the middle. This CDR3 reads CASSLVRGRDEQFF. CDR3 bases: TGTGCCAGCAGTTTGGTCAGGGGTCGTGATGAGCAGTTCTTC.

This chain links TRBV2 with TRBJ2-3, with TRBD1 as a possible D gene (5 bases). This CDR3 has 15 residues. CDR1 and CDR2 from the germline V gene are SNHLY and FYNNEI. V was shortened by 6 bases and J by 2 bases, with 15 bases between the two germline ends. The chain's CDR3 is CASRLDTLYTDTQYF. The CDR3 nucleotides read TGTGCCAGCAGATTGGACACCCTCTACACAGATACGCAGTATTTT.

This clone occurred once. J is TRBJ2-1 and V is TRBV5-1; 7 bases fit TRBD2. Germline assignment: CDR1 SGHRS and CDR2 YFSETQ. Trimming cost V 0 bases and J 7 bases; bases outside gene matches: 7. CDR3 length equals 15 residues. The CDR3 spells CASSLDPSGANEQFF. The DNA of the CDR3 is TGCGCCAGCAGCTTGGATCCTAGCGGAGCAAATGAGCAGTTCTTC. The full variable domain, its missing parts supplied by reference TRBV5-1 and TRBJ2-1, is KAGVTQTPRYLIKTRGQQVTLSCSPISGHRSVSWYQQTPGQGLQFLFEYFSETQRNKGNFPGRFSGRQFSNSRSEMNVSTLELGDSALYLCASSLDPSGANEQFFGPGTRLTVL.